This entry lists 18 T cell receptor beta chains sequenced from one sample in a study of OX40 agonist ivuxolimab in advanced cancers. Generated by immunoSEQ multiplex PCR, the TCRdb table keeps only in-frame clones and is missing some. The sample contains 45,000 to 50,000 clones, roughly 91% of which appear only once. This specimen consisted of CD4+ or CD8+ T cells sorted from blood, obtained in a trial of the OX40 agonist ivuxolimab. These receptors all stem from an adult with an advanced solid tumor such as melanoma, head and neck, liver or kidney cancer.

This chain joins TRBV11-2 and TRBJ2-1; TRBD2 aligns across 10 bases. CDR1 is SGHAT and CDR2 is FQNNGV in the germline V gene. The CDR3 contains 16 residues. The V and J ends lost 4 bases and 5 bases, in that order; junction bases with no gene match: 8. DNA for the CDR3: TGTGCCAGCAGCTCCCCTCCGGGACTAGCGAACAATGAGCAGTTCTTC. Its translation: CASSSPPGLANNEQFF.

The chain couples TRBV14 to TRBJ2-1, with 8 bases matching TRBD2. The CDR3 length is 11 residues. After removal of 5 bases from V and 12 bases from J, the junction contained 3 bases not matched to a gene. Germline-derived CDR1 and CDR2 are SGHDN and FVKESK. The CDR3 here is CASSISGAQFF. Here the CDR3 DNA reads TGTGCCAGCAGCATTAGCGGGGCGCAGTTCTTC.

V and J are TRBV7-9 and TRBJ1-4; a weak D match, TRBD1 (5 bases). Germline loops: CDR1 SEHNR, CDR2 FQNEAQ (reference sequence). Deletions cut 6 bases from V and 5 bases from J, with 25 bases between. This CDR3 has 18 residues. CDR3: CASSPQGLHEGRNEKLFF. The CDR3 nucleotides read TGTGCCAGCAGTCCGCAGGGTCTCCATGAGGGCAGGAATGAAAAACTGTTTTTT.

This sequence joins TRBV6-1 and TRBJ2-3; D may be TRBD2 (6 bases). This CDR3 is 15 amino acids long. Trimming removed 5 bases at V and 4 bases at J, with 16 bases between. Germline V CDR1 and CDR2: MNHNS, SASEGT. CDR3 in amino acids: CASSTGTGESDTQYF. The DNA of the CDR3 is TGTGCCAGCAGTACCGGGACTGGCGAGTCAGATACGCAGTATTTT.

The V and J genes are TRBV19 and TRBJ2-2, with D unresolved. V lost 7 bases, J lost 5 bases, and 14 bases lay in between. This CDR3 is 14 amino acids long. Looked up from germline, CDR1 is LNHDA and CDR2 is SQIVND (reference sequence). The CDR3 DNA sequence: TGTGCCAGTACCCCCGGCGGAGTGACCGGGGAGCTGTTTTTT. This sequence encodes CASTPGGVTGELFF.

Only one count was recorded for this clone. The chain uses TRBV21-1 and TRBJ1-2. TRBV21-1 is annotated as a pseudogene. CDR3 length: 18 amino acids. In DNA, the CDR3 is TGTGCCAGCAGCAAAGAGGAGCCGTGTGGGGGTTTTGACTATGGCTACACCTTC. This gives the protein CASSKEEPCGGFDYGYTF.

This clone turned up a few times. CDR3 amino acids: CASSLSGREMGTGELFF. The DNA of the CDR3 is TGTGCCAGCAGTTTATCGGGGCGGGAAATGGGGACCGGGGAGCTGTTTTTT. This chain uses TRBV27 with TRBJ2-2; possibly TRBD2 for D (6 bases). CDR3 length: 17 amino acids. V was pared by 0 bases and J by 5 bases, with 16 bases between. Germline V gives CDR1 MNHEY, CDR2 SMNVEV (reference sequence).

In DNA, the CDR3 is TGTGCCACCAGCTCCGTCGGGACAAATAATGAAAAACTGTTTTTT. Translated: CATSSVGTNNEKLFF. V usage is TRBV15 and J usage is TRBJ1-4; D might be TRBD1 (6 bases). The germline V gene has CDR1 LNHNV and CDR2 YYDKDF (reference sequence). V shed 5 bases and J shed 4 bases, with 14 bases lying between them. CDR3 size: 15 residues.

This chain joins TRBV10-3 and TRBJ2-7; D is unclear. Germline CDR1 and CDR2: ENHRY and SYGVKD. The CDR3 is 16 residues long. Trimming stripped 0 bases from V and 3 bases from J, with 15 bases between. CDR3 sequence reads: CAISESAWQIDYEQYF. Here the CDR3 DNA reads TGTGCCATCAGTGAGTCCGCGTGGCAGATTGACTACGAGCAGTACTTC.

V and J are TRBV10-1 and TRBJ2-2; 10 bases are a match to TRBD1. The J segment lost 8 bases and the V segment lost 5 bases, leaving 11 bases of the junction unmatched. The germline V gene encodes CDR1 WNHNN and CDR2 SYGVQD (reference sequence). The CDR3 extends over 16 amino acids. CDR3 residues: CASSPSGTGVLGELFF. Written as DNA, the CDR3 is TGCGCCAGCAGTCCTTCCGGGACAGGGGTCCTGGGGGAGCTGTTTTTT.

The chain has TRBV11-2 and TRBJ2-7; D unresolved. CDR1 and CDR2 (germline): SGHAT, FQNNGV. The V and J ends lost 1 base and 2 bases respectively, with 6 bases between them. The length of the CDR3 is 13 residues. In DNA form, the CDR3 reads TGTGCCAGCAGCTTAGTGGTCACCTACGAGCAGTACTTC. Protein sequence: CASSLVVTYEQYF.

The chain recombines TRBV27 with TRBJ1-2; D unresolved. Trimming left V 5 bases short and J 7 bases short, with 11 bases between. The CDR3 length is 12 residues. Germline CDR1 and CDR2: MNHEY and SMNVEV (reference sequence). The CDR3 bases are TGTGCCAGCAGTACCCGAGGTGGTGGCTACACCTTC. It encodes CASSTRGGGYTF.

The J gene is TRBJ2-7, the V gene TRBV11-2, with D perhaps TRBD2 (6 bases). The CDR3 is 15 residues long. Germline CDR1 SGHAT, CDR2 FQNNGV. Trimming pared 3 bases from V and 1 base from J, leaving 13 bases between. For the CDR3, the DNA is TGTGCCAGCAGCTTCTACCGCGGGGAATCCTACGAGCAGTACTTC. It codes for CASSFYRGESYEQYF.

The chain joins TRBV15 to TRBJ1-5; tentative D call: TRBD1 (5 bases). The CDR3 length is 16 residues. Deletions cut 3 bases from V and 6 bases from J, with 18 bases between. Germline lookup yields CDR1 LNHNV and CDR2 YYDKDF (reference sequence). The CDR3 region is CATSSNTIGGSQPQHF. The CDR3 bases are TGTGCCACCAGCAGTAATACTATCGGGGGGTCTCAGCCCCAGCATTTT.

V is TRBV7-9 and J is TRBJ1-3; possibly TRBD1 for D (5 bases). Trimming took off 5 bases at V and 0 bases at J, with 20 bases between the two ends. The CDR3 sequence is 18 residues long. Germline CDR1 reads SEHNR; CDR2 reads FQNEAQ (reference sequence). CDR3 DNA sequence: TGTGCCAGCAGCCCCACTTCCAACAGGCGGCGCTCTGGAAACACCATATATTTT. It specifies CASSPTSNRRRSGNTIYF.

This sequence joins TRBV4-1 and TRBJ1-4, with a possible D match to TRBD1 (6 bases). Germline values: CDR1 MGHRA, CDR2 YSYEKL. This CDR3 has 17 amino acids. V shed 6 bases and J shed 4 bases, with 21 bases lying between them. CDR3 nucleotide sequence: TGCGCCAGCAGGGCAAACAGGGCCTCTACCTTTAATGAAAAACTGTTTTTT. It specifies CASRANRASTFNEKLFF.

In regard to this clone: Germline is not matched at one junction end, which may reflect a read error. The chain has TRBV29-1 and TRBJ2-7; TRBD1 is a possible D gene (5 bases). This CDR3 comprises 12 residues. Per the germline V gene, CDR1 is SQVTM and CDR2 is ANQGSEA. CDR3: CSVEATAYEQYF. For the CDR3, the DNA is TGCAGCGTCGAAGCGACAGCCTACGAGCAGTACTTC.

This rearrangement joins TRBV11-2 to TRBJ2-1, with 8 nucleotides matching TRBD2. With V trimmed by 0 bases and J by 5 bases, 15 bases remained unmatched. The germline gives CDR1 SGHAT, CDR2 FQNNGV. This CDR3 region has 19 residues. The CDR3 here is CASSLEGLAYLLSNNEQFF. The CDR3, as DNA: TGTGCCAGCAGCTTAGAAGGACTAGCCTACCTCCTATCTAACAATGAGCAGTTCTTC.